The clone carrying this TCR beta chain was recorded at least ten times. The record originates from a study of tumor-infiltrating lymphocytes in oesophageal squamous cell carcinoma. TCRdb reprocessed the PCR reads via MiXCR and lists one record per CDR3 protein. The table has around 26,000 distinct CDR3 sequences, 30% to 40% seen once. J lost 11 bases, V lost 10 bases, and 14 bases had no gene match. The CDR3 length is 13 residues. The germline CDR1 and CDR2 sequences are ENHRY and SYGVKD. This clonotype originated in a male donor with esophageal squamous cell carcinoma. The chain recombines TRBV10-3 with TRBJ2-5, with 9 bases that match TRBD2. The sample taken for sequencing was esophageal tumor tissue. The CDR3 reads CASLGTSPHEQYF. DNA for the CDR3: TGTGCCAGTCTCGGGACTAGCCCCCATGAGCAGTACTTC.